This TCR beta chain was captured by sequencing in a study of cytomegalovirus exposure and HLA in healthy donors. Study-wide background: In a previous analysis, 110 million or so unique TCR beta sequences were found from roughly 200 million T cells.

Germline V gene data show CDR1 as SGHVS and CDR2 as FQNEAQ. The CDR3 is 13 amino acids. V was trimmed by 4 bases and J by 11 bases, leaving 17 bases between them. Concerning this clone itself: No antigen is known for it.

Use of 60 Vbeta and 13 Jbeta primers characterized the PCR. The assay was immunoSEQ multiplex PCR, and TCRdb's table has in-frame clones only and misses some. The table records 100,000 to 120,000 clones, approximately 82% of them present only once. Findings and caveats of the study: At a 0.05 false discovery rate, a later analysis found approximately 15,000 TCR beta sequences to be associated with HLA alleles. A later analysis linked a missense DCLRE1C variant to TCR beta V- and J-gene trimming.

Material: PBMCs. The clonotype was recovered from a man younger than 45 in good health and CMV-seropositive. The rearrangement links TRBV7-8 to TRBJ1-1; weak D call: TRBD1 (5 bases). CDR3 DNA sequence: TGTGCCAGCAGCTCCAGTTCTCCCGGGGGTGCTTTCTTT. This codes for CASSSSSPGGAFF. Full variable domain (remainder filled in from reference TRBV7-8 and TRBJ1-1): GAGVSQSPRYKVAKRGQDVALRCDPISGHVSLFWYQQALGQGPEFLTYFQNEAQLDKSGLPSDRFFAERPEGSVSTLKIQRTQQEDSAVYLCASSSSSPGGAFFGQGTRLTVV.